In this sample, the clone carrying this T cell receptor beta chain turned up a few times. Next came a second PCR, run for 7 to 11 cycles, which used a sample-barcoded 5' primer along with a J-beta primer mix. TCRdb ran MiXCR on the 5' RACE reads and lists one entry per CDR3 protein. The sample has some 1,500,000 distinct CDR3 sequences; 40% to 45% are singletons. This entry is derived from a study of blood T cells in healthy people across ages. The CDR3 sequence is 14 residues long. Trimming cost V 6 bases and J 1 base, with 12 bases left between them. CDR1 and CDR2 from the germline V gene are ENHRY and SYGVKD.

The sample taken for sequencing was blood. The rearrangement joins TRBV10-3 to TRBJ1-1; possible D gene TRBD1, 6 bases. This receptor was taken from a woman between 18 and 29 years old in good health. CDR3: CAISDRTANTEAFF. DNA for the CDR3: TGTGCCATCAGCGATAGGACAGCGAACACTGAAGCTTTCTTT.